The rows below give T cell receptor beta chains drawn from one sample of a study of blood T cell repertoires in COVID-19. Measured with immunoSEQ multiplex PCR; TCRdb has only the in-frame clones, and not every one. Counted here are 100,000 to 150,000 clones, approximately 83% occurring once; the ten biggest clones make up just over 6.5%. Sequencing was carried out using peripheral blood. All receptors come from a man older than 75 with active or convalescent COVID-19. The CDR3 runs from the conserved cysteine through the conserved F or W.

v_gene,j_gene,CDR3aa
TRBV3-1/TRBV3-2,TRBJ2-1,CASNRVGDEQFF
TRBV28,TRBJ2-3,CASSLNVAGVRYTQYF
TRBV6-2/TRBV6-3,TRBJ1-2,CASSGRDRLNYGYTF
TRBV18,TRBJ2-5,CASSPPTGEETQYF
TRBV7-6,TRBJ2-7,CASSQQQGIPYEQYF
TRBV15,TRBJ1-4,CATSRDVGESEKLFF
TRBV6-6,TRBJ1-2,CASSPPAGQGPEGYGYTF
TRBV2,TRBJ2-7,CASNLGNEQYF
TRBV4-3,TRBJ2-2,CASSQAAGTYTGELFF
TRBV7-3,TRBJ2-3,CASSFQLAGTDTQYF
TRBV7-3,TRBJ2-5,CASSLVGSGGQETQYF
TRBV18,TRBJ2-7,CASSPGQAPYEQYF
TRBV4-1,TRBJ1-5,CASSQGIQVNQPQHF
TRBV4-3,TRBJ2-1,CASSQGLAGGYNEQFF
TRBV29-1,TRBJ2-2,CSVRGLAGSGELFF
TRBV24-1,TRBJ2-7,CATSQQGASAEQYF
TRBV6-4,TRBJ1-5,CASSTGLNQPQHF
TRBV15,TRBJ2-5,CATSRDRRETQYF
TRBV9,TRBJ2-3,CASSVDVRDTQYF
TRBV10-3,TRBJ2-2,CAIRVSAGELFF
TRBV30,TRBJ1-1,CAWSRGMNTEAFF
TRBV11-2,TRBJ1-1,CASSLTAGNTEAFF
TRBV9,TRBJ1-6,CASSPDSHNSPLHF
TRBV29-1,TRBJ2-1,CSVGGRLEQFF
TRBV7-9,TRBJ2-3,CASSLPSYGTGLSTDTQYF
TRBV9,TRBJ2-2,CASSVSGGPLLDTGELFF
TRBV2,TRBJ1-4,CASSGAFNEKLFF
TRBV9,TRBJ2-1,CASSVQAGEGLRQFF
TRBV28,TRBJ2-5,CASSLMISGGLETQYF
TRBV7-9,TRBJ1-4,CASSVSGGNEKLFF
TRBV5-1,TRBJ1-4,CASSLAGTPAEKLFF
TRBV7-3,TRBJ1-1,CASSLDGENTEAFF
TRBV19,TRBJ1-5,CASSKRDRDQPQHF
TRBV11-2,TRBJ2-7,CASSRLSYEQYF
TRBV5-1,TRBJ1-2,CASSFVAGTGGPGYTF
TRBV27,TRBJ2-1,CASSLQTGFFQFF
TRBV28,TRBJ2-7,CASSGQGYREQYF
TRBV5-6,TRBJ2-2,CASSFVFWGTGANTGELFF
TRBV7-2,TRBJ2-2,CASSLTSGPSTGELFF
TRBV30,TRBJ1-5,CAWSMKGAELQHF
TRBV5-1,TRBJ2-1,CASSWTGTGGNEQFF
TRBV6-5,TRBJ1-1,CASISRGTEAFF
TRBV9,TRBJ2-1,CASSPRGGRGDEQFF
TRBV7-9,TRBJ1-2,CASSPPGGRGYTF
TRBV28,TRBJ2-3,CASSLSRRGGRLLTDTQYF
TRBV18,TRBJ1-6,CASSPPGGNNSPLHF
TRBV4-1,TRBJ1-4,CASSQFGTIEKLFF
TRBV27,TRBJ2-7,CASRQQGYLTYEQYF
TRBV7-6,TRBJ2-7,CASSLSLGRSYEQYF
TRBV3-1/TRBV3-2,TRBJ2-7,CASSPITVIRDSPYEQYF
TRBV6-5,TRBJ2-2,CASRVAGGGTGELFF
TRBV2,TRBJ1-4,CASRDTNPAGVSNEKLFF
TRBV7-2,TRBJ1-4,CASSLGGEKLFF
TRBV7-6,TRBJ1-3,CASSLTQGSHTIYF
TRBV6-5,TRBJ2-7,CASSSDYVYEQYF
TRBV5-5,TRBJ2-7,CASSEAQGNPYEQYF
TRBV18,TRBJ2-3,CASSPNSGGIDTQYF